The sequence of this T cell receptor beta chain was determined in a study of cytomegalovirus exposure and HLA in healthy donors. The overall study: As released early, the data held approximately 80 million unique TCRs from HLA-typed donors. Study-wide points: Association of 15,000 to 20,000 TCR beta sequences with HLA alleles was found at 0.05 false discovery rate in a later analysis. Later genetic work tied a missense DCLRE1C variant to beta-chain V and J trimming.

This clone was detected only once. The antigen remains unidentified. The length of the CDR3 is 14 residues. Looked up from germline, CDR1 is MNHEY and CDR2 is SVGAGI. The V end was cut by 10 bases, the J end by 4 bases, with 19 bases between. The primer mix had 60 Vbeta and 13 Jbeta primers. Libraries were prepared by immunoSEQ multiplex PCR; TCRdb keeps only in-frame clonotypes and omits some of them. The sample yields about 200,000 clones, approximately 12% seen once. The chain uses TRBV6-5 and TRBJ1-2; D gene uncertain. The sequence was collected from a middle-aged man in good health and CMV-seropositive. The sequencing input was PBMCs. The CDR3 region has the DNA TGTGCCACTCGCCGGGGAGACCTATCCTATGGCTACACCTTC. Residues: CATRRGDLSYGYTF.